These 22 T cell receptor beta chains originate from one sample sequenced in a study of T cells after yellow fever vaccination. TCRdb fed the 5' RACE reads into MiXCR, producing one record per CDR3 protein. The sample holds under 550,000 distinct CDR3 sequences, 20% to 25% seen once. The sequencing here drew on PBMCs, taken around 3 weeks after the first yellow fever vaccination. The receptors come from a man between 18 and 29 years old who received the YFV17D yellow fever vaccine.

This clonotype was counted a few times. This chain links TRBV27 with TRBJ2-7, with 10 bases matching TRBD2. Trimming cost V 8 bases and J 4 bases; bases outside gene matches: 8. Germline-derived CDR1 and CDR2 are MNHEY and SMNVEV (reference sequence). This CDR3 contains 14 residues. The CDR3 region has the DNA TGTGCCAGCTCCTCCCATAGCGGGGGGTACGAGCAGTACTTC. Translating gives CASSSHSGGYEQYF.

This clonotype was found a few times. The chain employs TRBV5-4 and TRBJ1-4, with TRBD1 matching 8 bases. With 4 bases clipped from V and 7 bases from J, the junction kept 9 bases outside the gene matches. CDR1 and CDR2 from the germline V gene are SGHNT and YYREEE (reference sequence). The CDR3 extends over 15 amino acids. The CDR3 nucleotides are TGTGCCAGCAGCCCCGGACAGGGTAATCGTGAAAAACTGTTTTTT. Amino acid sequence: CASSPGQGNREKLFF.

This chain uses TRBV5-1 with TRBJ1-1; 10 nucleotides match TRBD1. This CDR3 region has 14 residues. Germline-derived CDR1 and CDR2 are SGHRS and YFSETQ. The V and J ends lost 4 bases and 3 bases, in that order; junction bases with no gene match: 3. In DNA, the CDR3 is TGCGCCAGCAGCGGGACAGGGGCCTACACTGAAGCTTTCTTT. The encoded protein is CASSGTGAYTEAFF.

This rearrangement joins TRBV5-1 to TRBJ1-1; maybe TRBD1 (6 bases). Germline V gives CDR1 SGHRS, CDR2 YFSETQ. The CDR3 is made up of 14 amino acids. Trimming left V 3 bases short and J 4 bases short, with 13 bases between. CDR3 sequence reads: CASSSPGASTEAFF. The CDR3 DNA follows: TGCGCCAGCAGCTCCCCGGGGGCCAGCACTGAAGCTTTCTTT.

This clonotype was recorded at least ten times. The chain carries TRBV20-1 and TRBJ1-3, with D unclear. Germline lookup yields CDR1 DFQATT and CDR2 SNEGSKA (reference sequence). This CDR3 is built from 13 residues. The ends were cut back, 3 bases at V and 2 bases at J, with 8 bases in the middle. The CDR3 loop is CSASNPTGNTIYF. The CDR3 DNA reads TGCAGTGCTAGCAACCCGACTGGAAACACCATATATTTT.

In this sample, this clonotype turned up a few times. The rearrangement joins TRBV7-6 to TRBJ2-5; D gene unclear. This CDR3 is built from 14 residues. Germline V gives CDR1 SGHVS, CDR2 FNYEAQ. V was shortened by 5 bases and J by 5 bases, with 15 bases between the two germline ends. DNA of the CDR3: TGTGCCAGCAGCGTACAACGGTTTCCTGAGACCCAGTACTTC. This encodes CASSVQRFPETQYF. Filled out from reference TRBV7-6 and TRBJ2-5, the complete variable domain reads GAGVSQSPRYKVTKRGQDVALRCDPISGHVSLYWYRQALGQGPEFLTYFNYEAQQDKSGLPNDRFSAERPEGSISTLTIQRTEQRDSAMYRCASSVQRFPETQYFGPGTRLLVL.

The chain carries TRBV20-1 and TRBJ2-2; D not certain. The CDR3 has 13 residues. V lost 6 bases and J lost 4, with 12 bases in between. The germline V gene has CDR1 DFQATT and CDR2 SNEGSKA (reference sequence). CDR3 amino acids: CSAAEVGTGELFF. The CDR3 DNA reads TGCAGTGCCGCTGAGGTCGGCACCGGGGAGCTGTTTTTT.

The rearrangement links TRBV2 to TRBJ2-5; 7 nucleotides line up with TRBD2. CDR3 length equals 10 residues. The germline V gene has CDR1 SNHLY and CDR2 FYNNEI. With V trimmed by 8 bases and J by 13 bases, 7 bases remained unmatched. CDR3 amino acids: CASLAGVMYF. CDR3 bases: TGTGCCAGCTTAGCGGGCGTCATGTACTTC.

The chain has TRBV25-1 and TRBJ1-3, with D unresolved. The V and J ends lost 0 bases and 1 base respectively, with 13 bases between them. The CDR3 covers 17 residues. The germline V gene has CDR1 MGHDK and CDR2 SYGVNS. The CDR3 bases are TGTGCCAGCAGTGAATATTTTGCTTCTACTTCTGGAAACACCATATATTTT. This codes for CASSEYFASTSGNTIYF. The variable domain in full, with the rest retrieved from reference TRBV25-1 and TRBJ1-3, is EADIYQTPRYLVIGTGKKITLECSQTMGHDKMYWYQQDPGMELHLIHYSYGVNSTEKGDLSSESTVSRIRTEHFPLTLESARPSHTSQYLCASSEYFASTSGNTIYFGEGSWLTVV.

The chain joins TRBV7-9 to TRBJ1-6; D perhaps matches TRBD1 (6 bases). The CDR3 contains 13 residues. Germline CDR1 SEHNR, CDR2 FQNEAQ (reference sequence). Between the trimmed V and J ends, which lost 4 bases and 6 bases, there was a span of 7 bases. CDR3: CASSWDINSPLHF. CDR3 sequence (DNA): TGTGCCAGCAGCTGGGACATTAATTCACCCCTCCACTTT. Supplemented by reference TRBV7-9 and TRBJ1-6, the full variable domain reads DTGVSQNPRHKITKRGQNVTFRCDPISEHNRLYWYRQTLGQGPEFLTYFQNEAQLEKSRLLSDRFSAERPKGSFSTLEIQRTEQGDSAMYLCASSWDINSPLHFGNGTRLTVT.

This rearrangement joins TRBV6-5 to TRBJ2-7, with 7 positions matching TRBD2. From germline, CDR1 is MNHEY and CDR2 SVGAGI. The CDR3 spans 14 residues. V trimming: 0 bases; J trimming: 6 bases; junction bases outside the gene matches: 5. The CDR3 nucleotides read TGTGCCAGCAGTTACTCATTTTCGGGAGGCGAGCAGTACTTC. Its translation is CASSYSFSGGEQYF.

The DNA of the CDR3 is TGTGCCAGCAGCCCCCGACAGAAGACCGGGGAGCTGTTTTTT. Its translation: CASSPRQKTGELFF. The chain uses TRBV11-2 and TRBJ2-2, with a weak D call TRBD1 (5 bases). The V gene lost 5 bases and the J gene lost 5 bases, with 12 bases spanning the gap. CDR3 length: 14 amino acids. Germline V gene sequence: CDR1 SGHAT, CDR2 FQNNGV.

The genes are TRBV12-3 or TRBV12-4 and TRBJ1-2, with unresolved D. The CDR3 loop spans 14 amino acids. With 6 bases removed from V and 4 bases from J, the gap between germline ends came to 15 bases. CDR3 coding DNA: TGTGCCAGCAGCCGGCTGGCGGGAACCTATGGCTACACCTTC. As protein: CASSRLAGTYGYTF.

This sequence joins TRBV28 and TRBJ1-6, with D hard to call. V was pared by 7 bases and J by 8 bases, with 12 bases between. Germline V gene sequence: CDR1 MDHEN, CDR2 SYDVKM. The length of the CDR3 is 13 residues. DNA for the CDR3: TGTGCCAGCACCTCGGGTTCGGATTCACCCCTCCACTTT. Its translation: CASTSGSDSPLHF.

V and J are TRBV3-1 and TRBJ2-3, with no clear D. The CDR3 sequence is 14 residues long. The V end lost 7 bases, the J end lost 10 bases, and 21 bases lay between the germline ends. The germline CDR1 and CDR2 sequences are LGHDT and YNNKEL (reference sequence). CDR3 residues: CASTSKSALFAQYF. The CDR3 DNA sequence: TGTGCCAGCACCTCAAAATCAGCATTGTTTGCGCAGTATTTT.

This rearrangement joins TRBV20-1 to TRBJ1-6; 8 bases align to TRBD1. This CDR3 region has 14 residues. CDR1 and CDR2 (germline): DFQATT, SNEGSKA (reference sequence). V shed 3 bases and J 8 bases; nucleotides not matched to a gene: 6. DNA for the CDR3: TGCAGTGCTAGTGTCCAGGGGGCGGATTCACCCCTCCACTTT. It translates to CSASVQGADSPLHF.

The CDR3 loop reads CSVRRGGDIQYF. The CDR3 nucleotides read TGCAGCGTGAGGCGGGGCGGGGACATTCAGTACTTC. The V gene is TRBV29-1, the J gene TRBJ2-4, with a weak D call TRBD2 (6 bases). In germline, CDR1 is SQVTM, CDR2 ANQGSEA. The CDR3 runs to 12 residues. V was clipped by 6 bases and J by 8 bases, with 14 bases between them.

The J gene is TRBJ1-1, the V gene TRBV6-1, with D perhaps TRBD1 (6 bases). The germline V and J ends were trimmed by 2 bases and 1 base, with 11 bases remaining between them. Germline CDR1 reads MNHNS; CDR2 reads SASEGT. The CDR3 is 15 residues long. CDR3 protein: CASSERNRENTEAFF. In DNA, the CDR3 is TGTGCCAGCAGTGAAAGGAACAGGGAGAACACTGAAGCTTTCTTT.

The gene calls are TRBV7-9 and TRBJ2-4; D remains ambiguous. Trimming removed 4 bases from V and 1 base from J, with 5 bases in between. The CDR3 has 13 residues. The germline V gene has CDR1 SEHNR and CDR2 FQNEAQ (reference sequence). DNA of the CDR3: TGTGCCAGCAGCTCACTGGCCAAAAACATTCAGTACTTC. Its protein is CASSSLAKNIQYF.

This clonotype occurred a few times. V and J are TRBV7-8 and TRBJ2-3; D assignment may be TRBD1 or TRBD2 (5 bases each). The germline CDR1 and CDR2 sequences are SGHVS and FQNEAQ. V dropped 0 bases and J dropped 1 base, with 11 bases sitting between them. The CDR3 covers 16 residues. The CDR3 sequence: CASSLAGVGGTDTQYF. The CDR3 DNA reads as TGTGCCAGCAGCTTAGCGGGGGTCGGGGGCACAGATACGCAGTATTTT.

The chain has TRBV7-8 and TRBJ2-7; D is perhaps TRBD1 or TRBD2 (5 bases each). V lost 7 bases to trimming and J lost 0 bases, with 13 bases between them. CDR1 and CDR2 (germline): SGHVS, FQNEAQ. The CDR3 totals 14 residues. Here the CDR3 DNA reads TGTGCCAGCACCAACCGGGGCCTCTCCTACGAGCAGTACGTC. Protein product: CASTNRGLSYEQYV.

This clonotype was observed many times. V and J are TRBV12-3 or TRBV12-4 and TRBJ2-5, with 11 nucleotides matching TRBD2. The CDR3 contains 17 residues. Trimming removed 3 bases from V and 0 bases from J; junction bases left unmatched: 6. CDR3 nucleotides: TGTGCCAGCAGTTTCCAACTAGCGGGGGCGTACCAAGAGACCCAGTACTTC. Translating gives CASSFQLAGAYQETQYF.